One and the same sample provided the 11 T cell receptor beta chains below, sequenced in a study of T cell repertoires in cytomegalovirus infection. Using its own MiXCR run on the reads, TCRdb lists one record per CDR3 protein. The table records 250,000 to 300,000 distinct CDR3 sequences, about 25% of them present only once. Sample: PBMCs. These receptors were taken from a human donor in good health (CMV status not recorded). Some clones in this sample may be carry-over from other donors' samples.

This clonotype was counted at least ten times. The genes are TRBV29-1 and TRBJ1-1; D possibly corresponds to TRBD1 (5 bases). Per germline, CDR1 SQVTM and CDR2 ANQGSEA. The length of the CDR3 is 13 residues. The V end lost 6 bases, the J end lost 4 bases, and 15 bases lay between the germline ends. The CDR3 here is CSVDGREGTEAFF. The CDR3 nucleotides read TGCAGCGTCGATGGCAGGGAGGGCACTGAAGCTTTCTTT.

This clonotype was seen only a few times. The chain uses TRBV2 and TRBJ2-5; perhaps TRBD1 as D (5 bases). V dropped 4 bases and J dropped 5 bases, with 8 bases sitting between them. Germline values: CDR1 SNHLY, CDR2 FYNNEI. This CDR3 region has 12 residues. The CDR3 protein is CASSGAGETQYF. The CDR3 DNA follows: TGTGCCAGCAGTGGAGCAGGGGAGACCCAGTACTTC.

Many counts were recorded for this clonotype. V gene TRBV7-2 combines with J gene TRBJ2-7; 7 nucleotides align to TRBD1. V was clipped by 5 bases and J by 4 bases; unmatched bases: 8. The CDR3 spans 14 residues. Germline-derived CDR1 and CDR2 are SGHTA and FQGNSA. Here the CDR3 reads CASSTDRDSYEQYF. The CDR3 DNA reads as TGTGCCAGCAGCACCGACAGGGATTCTTACGAGCAGTACTTC.

As DNA, the CDR3 is TGTGCCAGCAACAGGGCTGGTTTCCACGAGCAGTACTTC. This gives the protein CASNRAGFHEQYF. The V and J genes are TRBV28 and TRBJ2-7, with D possibly being TRBD1 (6 bases). The CDR3 has 13 residues. The V end was cut by 7 bases, the J end by 5 bases, with 15 bases between. Germline V gene sequence: CDR1 MDHEN, CDR2 SYDVKM.

On this clonotype: An end of the junction does not agree with germline; a read error may underlie this. This chain links TRBV5-1 with TRBJ1-1; no clear D gene. The germline gives CDR1 SGHRS, CDR2 YFSETQ. The CDR3 covers 13 residues. CDR3 loop: CSSSAGVNTEAFF. The CDR3 DNA reads TGCTCCAGCAGCGCGGGCGTTAACACTGAAGCTTTCTTT.

This clonotype was seen a few times. This chain joins TRBV15 and TRBJ2-1; no clear D gene. V lost 0 bases, J lost 12 bases, and 15 bases lay in between. The CDR3 sequence is 14 residues long. CDR1 and CDR2 from the germline V gene are LNHNV and YYDKDF (reference sequence). DNA of the CDR3: TGTGCCACCAGCAGAGAAAAAAGCTACGTGTCGCAGTTCTTC. Encoded protein: CATSREKSYVSQFF.

The gene calls are TRBV20-1 and TRBJ1-6; the match to TRBD1 covers 8 bases. The CDR3 length is 17 residues. V dropped 0 bases and J dropped 0; count of bases not matched to a gene: 4. Germline V gene lookup returns CDR1 DFQATT and CDR2 SNEGSKA (reference sequence). CDR3 in DNA: TGCAGTGCTAGAGATCGGGACAGGAGCTCCTATAATTCACCCCTCCACTTT. Translating it yields CSARDRDRSSYNSPLHF.

Here the CDR3 DNA reads TGTGCCAGCAGTTTCCTCCGGGGGCGATTGAACACTGAAGCTTTCTTT. Translation: CASSFLRGRLNTEAFF. The rearrangement joins TRBV28 to TRBJ1-1, with a possible D match to TRBD1 (6 bases). Germline V gene data show CDR1 as MDHEN and CDR2 as SYDVKM. Trimming stripped 3 bases from V and 0 bases from J, with 14 bases between. The CDR3 runs 16 residues.

V gene TRBV7-2 combines with J gene TRBJ2-5; D is unresolved. From germline, CDR1 is SGHTA and CDR2 FQGNSA. The V gene lost 0 bases and the J gene lost 5 bases, with 13 bases spanning the gap. The CDR3 is made up of 15 amino acids. CDR3: CASSLAGSSVETQYF. The CDR3 coding sequence is TGTGCCAGCAGCTTAGCGGGTAGCTCGGTGGAGACCCAGTACTTC.

Details on this clonotype: At one of its ends the junction is not consistent with the germline gene, which may arise from a read error. V is TRBV7-4 and J is TRBJ2-1; the match to TRBD2 covers 13 bases. The germline V gene has CDR1 SGHVT and CDR2 SQSDAQ. The CDR3 is 16 residues long. DNA of the CDR3: TGTGCCATCAGCCTCCCACTAGCGGGAGGGTTCGATGAGCAGTTCTTC. Its translation is CAISLPLAGGFDEQFF. Full variable domain (rest looked up from reference TRBV7-4 and TRBJ2-1): GAGVSQSPRYKVAKRGRDVALRCDSISGHVTLYWYRQTLGQGSEVLTYSQSDAQRDKSGRPSGRFSAERPERSVSTLKIQRTEQGDSAVYLCAISLPLAGGFDEQFFGPGTRLTVL.

This clonotype was counted at least ten times. The CDR3 coding sequence is TGTGCCAGCAACCGACTAGCGGGGCTCCCTTTAGATACGCAGTATTTT. It encodes CASNRLAGLPLDTQYF. The V and J genes are TRBV7-3 and TRBJ2-3; 11 bases agree with TRBD2. This CDR3 comprises 16 residues. V shed 7 bases and J 5 bases; nucleotides not matched to a gene: 11. Germline V gene lookup returns CDR1 SGHTA and CDR2 FQGTGA.